The 20 T cell receptor beta chains reported below all come from one sample, sequenced in a study of blood T cell repertoires in COVID-19. Using immunoSEQ multiplex PCR, the repertoire was profiled, and TCRdb retains in-frame clones only, with some absent. The data show 130,000 to 150,000 clones, 79% seen once. The sample comprised peripheral blood. All receptors derive from a man aged 45 to 65 with active or convalescent COVID-19.

The table lists this clone with a few counts. The V call is TRBV27, the J call TRBJ2-1, with 13 bases identical to TRBD2. V shed 7 bases and J 9 bases; nucleotides not matched to a gene: 9. The germline V gene encodes CDR1 MNHEY and CDR2 SMNVEV (reference sequence). This CDR3 region has 15 residues. The CDR3 is CASTLAGTSGTEQFF. The CDR3 DNA is TGTGCCAGCACCCTCGCCGGGACTAGCGGGACTGAGCAGTTCTTC.

The chain is built from TRBV28 and TRBJ2-7; 8 nucleotides line up with TRBD2. Germline V gene data show CDR1 as MDHEN and CDR2 as SYDVKM. The CDR3 is 16 residues long. Trimming cost V 2 bases and J 6 bases; bases outside gene matches: 12. The CDR3 region is CASSLRREGPRVEQYF. CDR3 bases: TGTGCCAGCAGTTTAAGACGGGAGGGCCCTCGGGTCGAGCAGTACTTC.

The chain employs TRBV13 and TRBJ1-2; TRBD1 matches 7 bases. Per the germline V gene, CDR1 is PRHDT and CDR2 is FYEKMQ (reference sequence). CDR3 length: 13 residues. J lost 4 bases, V lost 5 bases, and 4 bases had no gene match. CDR3 sequence reads: CASSTGTAYGYTF. CDR3 nucleotide sequence: TGTGCCAGCAGCACCGGGACAGCCTATGGCTACACCTTC.

The V call is TRBV7-9, the J call TRBJ2-5; TRBD2 matches 10 bases. The CDR3 extends over 17 amino acids. CDR1 and CDR2 from the germline V gene are SEHNR and FQNEAQ (reference sequence). V shed 3 bases, J shed 3 bases, and the junction held 10 bases outside the gene matches. DNA of the CDR3: TGTGCCAGCAGCTTCGAGATGGGACTAGCGATAGAAGAGACCCAGTACTTC. Translating gives CASSFEMGLAIEETQYF. Full variable domain (remainder filled in from reference TRBV7-9 and TRBJ2-5): DTGVSQNPRHKITKRGQNVTFRCDPISEHNRLYWYRQTLGQGPEFLTYFQNEAQLEKSRLLSDRFSAERPKGSFSTLEIQRTEQGDSAMYLCASSFEMGLAIEETQYFGPGTRLLVL.

This chain links TRBV28 with TRBJ1-1; D is uncertain. Trimming took off 7 bases at V and 5 bases at J, with 11 bases between the two ends. Germline V gives CDR1 MDHEN, CDR2 SYDVKM. This CDR3 has 12 amino acids. For the CDR3, the DNA is TGTGCCAGCACCCCGCTCGGGACTGAAGCTTTCTTT. It is translated as CASTPLGTEAFF.

V is TRBV28 and J is TRBJ1-4; TRBD1 matches at 7 bases. V trimming: 6 bases; J trimming: 8 bases; junction bases outside the gene matches: 9. Germline CDR1 is MDHEN and CDR2 is SYDVKM. CDR3 length: 14 amino acids. CDR3 nucleotide sequence: TGTGCCAGCAGAAACGAGGGGGCGTGGGAAAAACTGTTTTTT. Protein product: CASRNEGAWEKLFF. The whole variable domain, remainder taken from reference TRBV28 and TRBJ1-4, is DVKVTQSSRYLVKRTGEKVFLECVQDMDHENMFWYRQDPGLGLRLIYFSYDVKMKEKGDIPEGYSVSREKKERFSLILESASTNQTSMYLCASRNEGAWEKLFFGSGTQLSVL.

This chain connects TRBV27 to TRBJ2-5, with TRBD1 matching 7 bases. In germline, CDR1 is MNHEY, CDR2 SMNVEV (reference sequence). With 0 bases clipped from V and 1 base from J, the junction kept 2 bases outside the gene matches. This CDR3 is 15 amino acids long. This chain's CDR3 is CASSLSDRVQETQYF. In DNA form, the CDR3 reads TGTGCCAGCAGTTTATCTGACAGGGTCCAAGAGACCCAGTACTTC.

The chain joins TRBV7-6 to TRBJ2-3; the match to TRBD2 covers 11 bases. CDR3 length equals 17 residues. CDR1 is SGHVS and CDR2 is FNYEAQ in the germline V gene. The trim removed 5 bases at V and 2 bases at J, leaving 9 bases unmatched. The CDR3 loop reads CASSLKTSGESTDTQYF. CDR3 nucleotides: TGTGCCAGCAGCCTAAAGACTAGCGGGGAATCCACAGATACGCAGTATTTT.

The chain carries TRBV28 and TRBJ2-5; TRBD2 matches at 10 bases. Trimming removed 3 bases from V and 4 bases from J; junction bases left unmatched: 8. The CDR3 spans 16 residues. Germline lookup yields CDR1 MDHEN and CDR2 SYDVKM. The CDR3 protein is CASSLVLAGRGETQYF. CDR3 nucleotide sequence: TGTGCCAGCAGTTTGGTACTAGCGGGGAGGGGAGAGACCCAGTACTTC. The entire variable domain, with the rest obtained from reference TRBV28 and TRBJ2-5, is as follows: DVKVTQSSRYLVKRTGEKVFLECVQDMDHENMFWYRQDPGLGLRLIYFSYDVKMKEKGDIPEGYSVSREKKERFSLILESASTNQTSMYLCASSLVLAGRGETQYFGPGTRLLVL.

Only a few counts were recorded for this clone. The chain employs TRBV7-3 and TRBJ2-7, with TRBD1 matching 7 bases. This CDR3 contains 15 residues. J lost 2 bases, V lost 2 bases, and 6 bases had no gene match. Germline CDR1 is SGHTA and CDR2 is FQGTGA. CDR3 bases: TGTGCCAGCAGCTTATCCGGGACAGCTGCCTACGAGCAGTACTTC. It translates to CASSLSGTAAYEQYF.

The genes are TRBV9 and TRBJ2-3, with 9 bases matching TRBD2. From germline, CDR1 is SGDLS and CDR2 YYNGEE. The CDR3 has 16 residues. V lost 1 base and J lost 6; bases outside the gene matches: 9. The CDR3 reads CASSVPLTSGPDTQYF. The CDR3 DNA follows: TGTGCCAGCAGCGTACCCTTGACTAGCGGCCCGGATACGCAGTATTTT.

The V call is TRBV5-1, the J call TRBJ2-1; 9 nucleotides line up with TRBD1. The CDR3 has 14 residues. Per germline, CDR1 SGHRS and CDR2 YFSETQ. V lost 4 bases and J lost 9; bases outside the gene matches: 8. CDR3 sequence: CASSPQTGGSEQFF. The CDR3 DNA sequence: TGCGCCAGCAGCCCGCAAACAGGGGGCAGTGAGCAGTTCTTC.

V and J are TRBV7-3 and TRBJ2-2; 12 nucleotides agree with TRBD2. CDR1 is SGHTA and CDR2 is FQGTGA in the germline V gene. Trimming removed 6 bases from V and 6 bases from J; junction bases left unmatched: 11. This CDR3 is built from 17 residues. CDR3 sequence reads: CASSHLAGGPSAGELFF. CDR3 bases: TGTGCCAGCAGTCATCTAGCGGGAGGGCCTTCGGCCGGGGAGCTGTTTTTT.

The chain links TRBV5-4 to TRBJ1-6; 7 bases map to TRBD1. Losses at the gene ends were 5 bases for V and 9 bases for J; bases not matched to a gene: 2. CDR1 and CDR2 (germline): SGHNT, YYREEE (reference sequence). The CDR3 covers 12 residues. The CDR3 nucleotides are TGTGCCAGCAGACAGGGGTCTTCACCCCTCCACTTT. Its translation: CASRQGSSPLHF. The whole variable domain, filled in from reference TRBV5-4 and TRBJ1-6, reads ETGVTQSPTHLIKTRGQQVTLRCSSQSGHNTVSWYQQALGQGPQFIFQYYREEENGRGNFPPRFSGLQFPNYSSELNVNALELDDSALYLCASRQGSSPLHFGNGTRLTVT.

The rearrangement links TRBV7-9 to TRBJ2-2; unclear D gene. V dropped 4 bases and J dropped 8 bases, with 11 bases sitting between them. The germline CDR1 and CDR2 sequences are SEHNR and FQNEAQ (reference sequence). This CDR3 contains 13 residues. CDR3 coding DNA: TGTGCCAGCAGCTCCGGCCCAGGAGGGGAGCTGTTTTTT. It encodes CASSSGPGGELFF.

This clone was observed once. This chain joins TRBV7-9 and TRBJ2-4; TRBD2 aligns across 7 bases. The CDR3 runs 15 residues. Trimming cost V 5 bases and J 3 bases; bases outside gene matches: 7. In germline, CDR1 is SEHNR, CDR2 FQNEAQ (reference sequence). This CDR3 reads CASSPRLARKNIQYF. The CDR3 DNA reads as TGTGCCAGCAGCCCACGACTAGCTCGCAAAAACATTCAGTACTTC. Complete variable domain (other parts from reference TRBV7-9 and TRBJ2-4): DTGVSQNPRHKITKRGQNVTFRCDPISEHNRLYWYRQTLGQGPEFLTYFQNEAQLEKSRLLSDRFSAERPKGSFSTLEIQRTEQGDSAMYLCASSPRLARKNIQYFGAGTRLSVL.

The sample holds a few counts of this clone. The rearrangement uses TRBV7-2 and TRBJ1-2, with TRBD1 matching over 10 bases. Germline V gene sequence: CDR1 SGHTA, CDR2 FQGNSA. The CDR3 consists of 15 residues. Unmatched junction bases numbered 8, after V lost 6 bases and J lost 4 bases. The CDR3 DNA sequence: TGTGCCAGCAGATACCGGGACAGGGGTAGCTATGGCTACACCTTC. Translation gives CASRYRDRGSYGYTF.

The chain carries TRBV19 and TRBJ2-3; 9 bases map to TRBD2. The CDR3 totals 20 residues. Trimming removed 5 bases from V and 3 bases from J; junction bases left unmatched: 21. Germline V gene sequence: CDR1 LNHDA, CDR2 SQIVND (reference sequence). CDR3 region: CASSSSPWVAGESGTDTQYF. The CDR3 nucleotides read TGTGCCAGTAGTTCTTCCCCCTGGGTAGCGGGAGAAAGTGGAACAGATACGCAGTATTTT. Full variable domain (rest looked up from reference TRBV19 and TRBJ2-3): DGGITQSPKYLFRKEGQNVTLSCEQNLNHDAMYWYRQDPGQGLRLIYYSQIVNDFQKGDIAEGYSVSREKKESFPLTVTSAQKNPTAFYLCASSSSPWVAGESGTDTQYFGPGTRLTVL.

The count of this clone is one. The V call is TRBV28, the J call TRBJ1-4; 7 bases map to TRBD1. V was clipped by 5 bases and J by 4 bases; unmatched bases: 10. CDR1 and CDR2 (germline): MDHEN, SYDVKM. This CDR3 comprises 16 residues. The CDR3 coding sequence is TGTGCCAGCAGTCCACAGGGACAGAACTTTAATGAAAAACTGTTTTTT. It translates to CASSPQGQNFNEKLFF.

V usage is TRBV14 and J usage is TRBJ1-5; possible D gene TRBD1, 5 bases. CDR1 is SGHDN and CDR2 is FVKESK in the germline V gene. Trimming pared 7 bases from V and 3 bases from J, leaving 7 bases between. The CDR3 sequence is 12 residues long. Here the CDR3 DNA reads TGTGCCAGCACGGGGGACAATCAGCCCCAGCATTTT. It translates to CASTGDNQPQHF.